This TCR beta chain was recovered during a study of beta chain features in type 1 diabetes. Germline V gives CDR1 SGHVS, CDR2 FQNEAQ. V dropped 5 bases and J dropped 3 bases, with 20 bases sitting between them. The CDR3 has 16 amino acids. The authors reverse transcribed all of the isolated RNA, so sequencing captured expressed TCRB transcripts. Profiled with immunoSEQ multiplex PCR; TCRdb holds only in-frame clones, not every one. This sample carries 400,000 to 450,000 clones, around 13% of them seen once, and the ten largest clones take 0.035% to 0.04%. This clone was seen a handful of times. Material: naive CD4+ T cells from blood. The clonotype comes from a man younger than 45 in good health. The chain recombines TRBV7-8 with TRBJ2-7, with a weak D call TRBD2 (5 bases). CDR3 residues: CASSTSDLTGNYEQYV. In nucleotides, the CDR3 is TGTGCCAGCAGCACCTCGGACCTCACGGGGAACTACGAGCAGTACGTC.